The 22 T cell receptor beta chains below come from one sample, sequenced in a study of cytomegalovirus exposure and HLA in healthy donors. PCR amplification relied on 60 Vbeta primers (plus 13 Jbeta primers). The method was immunoSEQ multiplex PCR; TCRdb's version includes in-frame clones alone and lacks a portion of them. The data contain around 120,000 clones, about 68% of them singletons. The sequenced material came from PBMCs. The source is a woman aged 40 to 55 in good health and CMV-seropositive.

Only a few counts were recorded for this clone. This chain uses TRBV9 with TRBJ2-2; D unresolved. V was trimmed by 0 bases and J by 3 bases, leaving 6 bases between them. Germline CDR1 reads SGDLS; CDR2 reads YYNGEE. This CDR3 has 14 amino acids. CDR3 DNA: TGTGCCAGCAGCGTAGAACAGTACACCGGGGAGCTGTTTTTT. Amino acids: CASSVEQYTGELFF.

This chain uses TRBV11-1 with TRBJ2-1, with TRBD2 matching 8 bases. V was clipped by 0 bases and J by 3 bases; unmatched bases: 7. CDR1 and CDR2 from the germline V gene are SGHAT and FQDESV (reference sequence). CDR3 size: 17 residues. CDR3 nucleotides: TGTGCCAGCAGCTTAGCCAGGATTGCGGGAGGCTACAATGAGCAGTTCTTC. Its translation: CASSLARIAGGYNEQFF.

CDR3 DNA sequence: TGTGCCAGCAGTTCAATGACAGAATACTATGGCTACACCTTC. This gives the protein CASSSMTEYYGYTF. The chain recombines TRBV27 with TRBJ1-2; D is possibly TRBD1 (5 bases). The germline V gene has CDR1 MNHEY and CDR2 SMNVEV (reference sequence). V was trimmed by 4 bases and J by 3 bases, leaving 12 bases between them. CDR3 length equals 14 residues.

The chain is built from TRBV7-2 and TRBJ2-5, with 8 positions matching TRBD2. V dropped 2 bases and J dropped 4; count of bases not matched to a gene: 6. This CDR3 spans 15 amino acids. Germline V gene sequence: CDR1 SGHTA, CDR2 FQGNSA. This CDR3 is CASSLSGTRVETQYF. In DNA, the CDR3 is TGTGCCAGCAGCTTATCCGGGACTAGAGTAGAGACCCAGTACTTC.

The CDR3 DNA is TGTGCCAGCAGCCGCGACGTGTCTAGCGTCCCTCTTTCCTACGAGCAGTACTTC. As protein: CASSRDVSSVPLSYEQYF. The chain is built from TRBV7-9 and TRBJ2-7; a weak D match, TRBD2 (6 bases). Germline V gene sequence: CDR1 SEHNR, CDR2 FQNEAQ (reference sequence). V was trimmed by 5 bases and J by 1 base, leaving 24 bases between them. The CDR3 consists of 18 residues.

The V and J genes are TRBV7-3 and TRBJ2-2; 12 nucleotides align to TRBD1. J was trimmed by 6 bases and V by 0 bases; bases with no gene match: 2. This CDR3 contains 16 residues. Germline lookup yields CDR1 SGHTA and CDR2 FQGTGA. The CDR3 DNA reads as TGTGCCAGCAGCTTAACGGGACAGGGGGCGGCCGGGGAGCTGTTTTTT. Residues: CASSLTGQGAAGELFF.

The J gene is TRBJ2-7, the V gene TRBV6-5; 9 bases align to TRBD1. V dropped 9 bases and J dropped 5; count of bases not matched to a gene: 8. The V gene's germline CDR1 is MNHEY and CDR2 SVGAGI. The CDR3 has 13 amino acids. CDR3 nucleotide sequence: TGTGCCAGTGCCGGGACAGGGCTTCACGAGCAGTACTTC. This encodes CASAGTGLHEQYF.

V gene TRBV7-6 combines with J gene TRBJ2-2; 8 nucleotides align to TRBD2. This CDR3 contains 19 residues. The germline gives CDR1 SGHVS, CDR2 FNYEAQ. The ends lost 0 bases at V and 3 bases at J; junction bases unmatched: 12. CDR3 bases: TGTGCCAGCAGCTTAGCGCCTTTAGGGGCGGGAGGCGACACCGGGGAGCTGTTTTTT. It translates to CASSLAPLGAGGDTGELFF.

The rearrangement links TRBV30 to TRBJ2-2, with TRBD2 matching over 11 bases. CDR1 GTSNPN and CDR2 SVGIG come from the germline V gene (reference sequence). With V trimmed by 0 bases and J by 6 bases, 6 bases remained unmatched. The CDR3 loop spans 16 amino acids. CDR3 nucleotides: TGTGCCTGGAGTGTACAGGATAGCGGGAGGGCCGGGGAGCTGTTTTTT. Translating gives CAWSVQDSGRAGELFF. Complete variable domain (other parts from reference TRBV30 and TRBJ2-2): SQTIHQWPATLVQPVGSPLSLECTVEGTSNPNLYWYRQAAGRGLQLLFYSVGIGQISSEVPQNLSASRPQDRQFILSSKKLLLSDSGFYLCAWSVQDSGRAGELFFGEGSRLTVL.

The chain has TRBV2 and TRBJ2-3; 12 nucleotides line up with TRBD2. V was pared by 6 bases and J by 3 bases, with 13 bases of the junction left unmatched. This CDR3 comprises 18 residues. Germline values: CDR1 SNHLY, CDR2 FYNNEI. In DNA, the CDR3 is TGTGCCAGCAGAGCCGATCGACTAGCGGGAGTGAGGACAGATACGCAGTATTTT. It is translated as CASRADRLAGVRTDTQYF.

This clone was detected a few times. The rearrangement uses TRBV7-9 and TRBJ2-2, with a weak D call TRBD2 (5 bases). Germline V CDR1 and CDR2: SEHNR, FQNEAQ (reference sequence). The CDR3 runs to 14 residues. Trimming took 5 bases from V and 6 from J, leaving 13 bases between them. Written as DNA, the CDR3 is TGTGCCAGCAGCCCCGGAGGATCCCCCGGGGAGCTGTTTTTT. Encoded protein: CASSPGGSPGELFF.

V usage is TRBV30 and J usage is TRBJ2-5; possibly TRBD2 for D (6 bases). The tail of the sequence fits TRBJ2-7 better, so the J call may be wrong. Germline CDR1 is GTSNPN and CDR2 is SVGIG (reference sequence). The CDR3 contains 15 residues. The CDR3 DNA sequence: TGTGCCTGGAGTGTACTAGGAGGGTCGGAGGGCGAGCAGTACTTC. Translating gives CAWSVLGGSEGEQYF.

This clone turned up a few times. The rearrangement uses TRBV7-2 and TRBJ2-1; D not resolved. The V gene lost 7 bases and the J gene lost 4 bases, with 11 bases spanning the gap. The germline V gene has CDR1 SGHTA and CDR2 FQGNSA. CDR3 length: 13 residues. Here the CDR3 reads CASTRSNYNEQFF. The DNA for the CDR3 is TGTGCCAGCACCCGGAGCAATTACAATGAGCAGTTCTTC.

This clone was observed a few times. The V call is TRBV5-1, the J call TRBJ1-4, with a weak D call TRBD1 (6 bases). The CDR3 extends over 14 amino acids. Trimming removed 4 bases at V and 7 bases at J, with 14 bases between. Germline V gene data show CDR1 as SGHRS and CDR2 as YFSETQ. The CDR3 region has the DNA TGCGCCAGCAGCCGCGCGGGGGCGAGTGAAAAACTGTTTTTT. This sequence encodes CASSRAGASEKLFF.

The chain uses TRBV6-1 and TRBJ2-5, with 7 bases aligning to TRBD1. This CDR3 is built from 15 residues. V dropped 11 bases and J dropped 2; count of bases not matched to a gene: 14. CDR1 is MNHNS, CDR2 SASEGT, per germline. The CDR3 DNA sequence: TGTGCCGGCGCCCTAAATGCAGGGGGTCAAGAGACCCAGTACTTC. Its protein product is CAGALNAGGQETQYF.

Turning to this clone: This CDR3 is also generated by other DNA sequences in the sample. V usage is TRBV30 and J usage is TRBJ1-1; unclear D gene. V was shortened by 2 bases and J by 4 bases, with 5 bases between the two germline ends. This CDR3 has 11 residues. Germline V lookup: CDR1 GTSNPN, CDR2 SVGIG (reference sequence). The CDR3 DNA follows: TGTGCCTGGAGTCCGGGCACTGAAGCTTTCTTT. This gives the protein CAWSPGTEAFF.

V and J are TRBV10-3 and TRBJ1-5; 9 positions agree with TRBD1. With 10 bases clipped from V and 0 bases from J, the junction kept 13 bases outside the gene matches. The CDR3 runs 17 residues. CDR1 and CDR2 from the germline V gene are ENHRY and SYGVKD. CDR3 in amino acids: CATTSGTGHYSNQPQHF. The CDR3 DNA sequence: TGTGCCACCACTTCCGGGACAGGGCATTATAGCAATCAGCCCCAGCATTTT.

The V call is TRBV6-5, the J call TRBJ2-5, with D possibly TRBD1 on 6 matching bases. CDR3 size: 15 residues. V was clipped by 6 bases and J by 0 bases, with 14 bases between them. Germline CDR1 is MNHEY and CDR2 is SVGAGI. CDR3 amino acids: CASSPDSLYQETQYF. The CDR3 coding sequence is TGTGCCAGCAGCCCGGACAGCTTGTACCAAGAGACCCAGTACTTC.

J is TRBJ2-7 and V is TRBV5-1; TRBD2 matches 15 bases. Germline assignment: CDR1 SGHRS and CDR2 YFSETQ. The CDR3 has 17 residues. After removal of 4 bases from V and 3 bases from J, the junction contained 8 bases not matched to a gene. The CDR3 DNA sequence: TGCGCCAGCAGCCCGGGGACTAGCGGGGGGATTTACTACGAGCAGTACTTC. This gives the protein CASSPGTSGGIYYEQYF.

The chain has TRBV7-6 and TRBJ1-6, with 7 bases aligning to TRBD1. V shed 5 bases, J shed 10 bases, and the junction held 11 bases outside the gene matches. The CDR3 has 15 residues. Germline assignment: CDR1 SGHVS and CDR2 FNYEAQ. The CDR3 sequence: CASSRRQGGNSPLHF. CDR3 sequence (DNA): TGTGCCAGCAGCCGACGACAGGGTGGTAACTCACCCCTCCACTTT.

This clone has a handful of counts. V usage is TRBV7-9 and J usage is TRBJ2-7, with D perhaps TRBD2 (5 bases). Trimming shortened V by 7 bases and J by 3 bases, and 16 bases separated the two germline ends. The germline V gene has CDR1 SEHNR and CDR2 FQNEAQ (reference sequence). The CDR3 sequence is 14 residues long. The CDR3 DNA sequence: TGTGCCAGCACCCCGGGATCCAATTACTACGAGCAGTACTTC. This sequence encodes CASTPGSNYYEQYF.

V usage is TRBV2 and J usage is TRBJ2-2; 8 bases map to TRBD1. This CDR3 spans 14 amino acids. Per germline, CDR1 SNHLY and CDR2 FYNNEI. V shed 10 bases, J shed 1 base, and the junction held 5 bases outside the gene matches. As DNA, the CDR3 is TGTGCCAAGGGACAGGCCATGAACACCGGGGAGCTGTTTTTT. Encoded protein: CAKGQAMNTGELFF.